The 19 T cell receptor beta chains presented below share a single source sample, sequenced in a study of PD-L1 blockade in urothelial cancer. Profiling relied on immunoSEQ multiplex PCR, and the TCRdb table lists in-frame clones only, not all of them. The sample includes about 80,000 clones, around 87% of them seen just once. Sequencing used PBMCs, obtained around atezolizumab (anti-PD-L1) treatment. The receptors were sampled from a woman in her 70s with urothelial cancer.

Only one count was recorded for this clone. This chain connects TRBV9 to TRBJ2-7, with D maybe TRBD1 (6 bases). There are 17 residues in the CDR3. CDR1 is SGDLS, CDR2 YYNGEE, per germline. The V end was cut by 3 bases, the J end by 5 bases, with 24 bases between. The CDR3: CASSASLNTQGYHEQYF. The DNA of the CDR3 is TGTGCCAGCAGCGCATCCTTAAATACACAGGGTTATCACGAGCAGTACTTC.

J is TRBJ1-2 and V is TRBV19; maybe TRBD1 (6 bases). Germline CDR1 reads LNHDA; CDR2 reads SQIVND (reference sequence). This CDR3 is built from 19 residues. V gave up 7 bases and J gave up 3 bases, with 30 bases separating them. The CDR3, as DNA: TGTGCCAGTACTGGTGTGGCGGTGGTGAAACAGGGATCGTACTATGGCTACACCTTC. This translates into CASTGVAVVKQGSYYGYTF.

This clone was counted a single time. This rearrangement joins TRBV5-1 to TRBJ1-2; TRBD1 agrees at 8 bases. Germline V gives CDR1 SGHRS, CDR2 YFSETQ. CDR3 length equals 19 residues. The V gene end was trimmed by 3 bases and the J gene end by 5 bases; junction bases not matched to a gene: 21. DNA of the CDR3: TGCGCCAGCAGCTCACTTGGATTGGACAGGGATGTGGATTTTTATGGCTACACCTTC. Amino acids: CASSSLGLDRDVDFYGYTF.

The chain couples TRBV11-2 to TRBJ2-7; maybe TRBD1 (5 bases). Trimming took 0 bases from V and 0 from J, leaving 6 bases between them. Germline V gives CDR1 SGHAT, CDR2 FQNNGV. The CDR3 sequence is 14 residues long. This chain's CDR3 is CASSLDRASYEQYF. DNA for the CDR3: TGTGCCAGCAGCTTAGACAGGGCCTCCTACGAGCAGTACTTC.

V usage is TRBV10-2 and J usage is TRBJ1-5, with D tentatively TRBD1 (6 bases). The CDR3 runs 12 residues. Looked up from germline, CDR1 is WSHSY and CDR2 is SAAADI. The V end lost 3 bases, the J end lost 6 bases, and 6 bases lay between the germline ends. CDR3 bases: TGCGCCAGCAGTGACAGGGGTCAGCCCCAGCATTTT. Translating it yields CASSDRGQPQHF.

This chain joins TRBV6-1 and TRBJ1-6; the match to TRBD1 covers 7 bases. CDR1 and CDR2 (germline): MNHNS, SASEGT. V was clipped by 2 bases and J by 9 bases; unmatched bases: 7. The CDR3 is 15 residues long. The CDR3 spells CASSERVQGSSPLHF. CDR3 DNA sequence: TGTGCCAGCAGTGAACGGGTACAGGGGTCTTCACCCCTCCACTTT.

The chain couples TRBV6-5 to TRBJ2-6, with D perhaps matching TRBD2 (6 bases). There are 15 residues in the CDR3. From germline, CDR1 is MNHEY and CDR2 SVGAGI. Trimming took off 0 bases at V and 8 bases at J, with 11 bases between the two ends. CDR3 coding DNA: TGTGCCAGCAGTTACTCCCCCCGGGGGACCAACGTCCTGACTTTC. This sequence encodes CASSYSPRGTNVLTF.

The gene calls are TRBV29-1 and TRBJ2-5; D may be TRBD2 (5 bases). The V end lost 5 bases, the J end lost 5 bases, and 12 bases lay between the germline ends. CDR1 and CDR2 (germline): SQVTM, ANQGSEA. The CDR3 extends over 12 amino acids. The CDR3 reads CSVIPGGETQYF. DNA of the CDR3: TGCAGCGTTATTCCGGGCGGGGAGACCCAGTACTTC.

This clone was detected a few times. The chain employs TRBV5-1 and TRBJ2-1; TRBD1 agrees at 7 bases. In germline, CDR1 is SGHRS, CDR2 YFSETQ. This CDR3 contains 13 residues. The V segment lost 4 bases and the J segment 6 bases; nucleotides outside the gene matches: 4. In DNA, the CDR3 is TGCGCCAGCAGCGTGGGACAGCCCAATGAGCAGTTCTTC. This encodes CASSVGQPNEQFF.

The V call is TRBV11-2, the J call TRBJ2-2, with 7 bases that match TRBD1. The CDR3 runs to 14 residues. Germline CDR1 reads SGHAT; CDR2 reads FQNNGV. The V gene end was trimmed by 1 base and the J gene end by 7 bases; junction bases not matched to a gene: 3. CDR3: CASSLGQGLGELFF. In DNA form, the CDR3 reads TGTGCCAGCAGCTTAGGACAGGGCCTCGGGGAGCTGTTTTTT. Together with reference TRBV11-2 and TRBJ2-2, the CDR3 gives the full variable domain: EAGVAQSPRYKIIEKRQSVAFWCNPISGHATLYWYQQILGQGPKLLIQFQNNGVVDDSQLPKDRFSAERLKGVDSTLKIQPAKLEDSAVYLCASSLGQGLGELFFGEGSRLTVL.

CDR3 DNA: TGTGCCTGGAAATCGTCACTCTCTGGAAACACCATATATTTT. This gives the protein CAWKSSLSGNTIYF. The genes are TRBV30 and TRBJ1-3; D remains unclear. Germline CDR1 is GTSNPN and CDR2 is SVGIG (reference sequence). The CDR3 sequence is 14 residues long. Trimming removed 4 bases at V and 0 bases at J, with 10 bases between.

The chain has TRBV19 and TRBJ1-1; a possible D gene is TRBD1 (5 bases). The length of the CDR3 is 16 residues. V dropped 1 base and J dropped 1 base, with 13 bases sitting between them. The germline gives CDR1 LNHDA, CDR2 SQIVND (reference sequence). The CDR3 DNA reads TGTGCCAGTAGTATAGTGGTGGGGCAGCCGAACACTGAAGCTTTCTTT. Its translation is CASSIVVGQPNTEAFF.

This chain joins TRBV11-2 and TRBJ2-7; D possibly corresponds to TRBD2 (5 bases). Germline lookup yields CDR1 SGHAT and CDR2 FQNNGV. This CDR3 spans 16 amino acids. Trimming removed 5 bases at V and 6 bases at J, with 23 bases between. CDR3 loop: CASSPMGAGLAGEQYF. The CDR3 DNA reads as TGTGCCAGCAGCCCTATGGGAGCTGGGCTAGCCGGCGAGCAGTACTTC.

The V gene is TRBV10-1, the J gene TRBJ2-3; TRBD2 matches at 9 bases. CDR1 is WNHNN and CDR2 is SYGVQD in the germline V gene (reference sequence). V shed 8 bases, J shed 4 bases, and the junction held 4 bases outside the gene matches. CDR3 length equals 13 residues. CDR3 nucleotide sequence: TGCGCCAGCGGCGGGAGGGCCCCAGATACGCAGTATTTT. Translated: CASGGRAPDTQYF.

The rearrangement uses TRBV5-1 and TRBJ2-5, with 7 bases matching TRBD1. Losses at the gene ends were 0 bases for V and 3 bases for J; bases not matched to a gene: 20. Germline CDR1 reads SGHRS; CDR2 reads YFSETQ. The CDR3 is 20 amino acids. In DNA, the CDR3 is TGCGCCAGCAGCTTGGGGGGCGACCGACAGGGCCTAATTTCCGAAGAGACCCAGTACTTC. This sequence encodes CASSLGGDRQGLISEETQYF.

The chain links TRBV25-1 to TRBJ1-5; D call uncertain. Germline V gene sequence: CDR1 MGHDK, CDR2 SYGVNS. V lost 3 bases to trimming and J lost 3 bases, with 9 bases between them. The length of the CDR3 is 14 residues. The CDR3 DNA reads as TGTGCCAGCAGTGACCCCGGGGACAATCAGCCCCAGCATTTT. Amino acids: CASSDPGDNQPQHF.

The rearrangement joins TRBV11-2 to TRBJ1-6; the D gene is possibly TRBD1 (5 bases). With 3 bases removed from V and 4 bases from J, the gap between germline ends came to 10 bases. This CDR3 has 15 residues. The germline V gene has CDR1 SGHAT and CDR2 FQNNGV. The CDR3 bases are TGTGCCAGCAGCTTCGGGGAGGGGTATAATTCACCCCTCCACTTT. Its protein is CASSFGEGYNSPLHF.

The chain recombines TRBV29-1 with TRBJ2-1; D perhaps matches TRBD1 (6 bases). This CDR3 is built from 13 residues. V was trimmed by 4 bases and J by 2 bases, leaving 9 bases between them. Germline CDR1 is SQVTM and CDR2 is ANQGSEA. CDR3 nucleotide sequence: TGCAGCGTTGGACAGGTGGCCTACAATGAGCAGTTCTTC. As protein: CSVGQVAYNEQFF.

About this clone itself: A junction end diverges from the germline sequence, so it may reflect a read error. The chain is built from TRBV5-1 and TRBJ1-2; D is ambiguous. CDR3 length: 16 residues. Per the germline V gene, CDR1 is SGHRS and CDR2 is YFSETQ. CDR3 sequence (DNA): TGCGCCAGCAGCTTGGGGCAGATCCGTACTAACTATAGCTACACCTTC. Encoded protein: CASSLGQIRTNYSYTF.